This T cell receptor (beta chain) is from a study of early T cells in non-severe SARS-CoV-2 infection. Background on the study: Bulk RNA isolated from unsorted whole blood underwent sequencing; chains were not paired. General study results and limits: Reliance on VDJdb matching favored anti-spike CD8 responses; private and CD4 specificities were missed.

Looked up from germline, CDR1 is SGHAT and CDR2 is FQNNGV. This CDR3 is 15 amino acids long. Trimming left V 7 bases short and J 1 base short, with 16 bases between. The TCR library protocol was used to attach unique molecular identifiers. These identifiers were attached to individual cDNA molecules. TCRdb fed the 5' RACE reads into MiXCR, producing one record per CDR3 protein. This sample carries around 70,000 distinct CDR3 sequences, about 14% of them seen once, and the ten largest clones take 9.5% to 15%. Note on this clonotype: Its cognate antigen is unknown.

This sequence originates from an adult who was a healthcare worker with PCR-confirmed SARS-CoV-2 infection or an uninfected control (not recorded which). V usage is TRBV11-2 and J usage is TRBJ1-1; tentatively, D is TRBD1 (5 bases). The sequencing sample was made of whole blood. This chain's CDR3 is CASTTSGGGNTEAFF. The DNA for the CDR3 is TGTGCCAGCACCACCTCCGGGGGGGGGAACACTGAAGCTTTCTTT.